These 26 T cell receptor beta chains originate from one sample sequenced in a study of preoperative IRX-2 immunotherapy in early breast cancer. As to treatment: preoperative locoregional IRX-2 cytokine immunotherapy. Measured with immunoSEQ multiplex PCR; TCRdb has only the in-frame clones, and not every one. Among about 43,000 clones listed, roughly 94% were seen once. This material consisted of tumor tissue, taken after IRX-2 immunotherapy. Receptor source: a human donor with breast cancer.

The chain joins TRBV7-2 to TRBJ2-2, with TRBD2 as a possible D gene (7 bases). CDR3 length: 15 amino acids. Germline lookup yields CDR1 SGHTA and CDR2 FQGNSA. V lost 4 bases to trimming and J lost 2 bases, with 11 bases between them. The CDR3: CASSSRGGNTGELFF. The CDR3 DNA reads as TGTGCCAGCAGCTCAAGGGGGGGAAACACCGGGGAGCTGTTTTTT.

The chain recombines TRBV29-1 with TRBJ2-3; D is perhaps TRBD1 (5 bases). V lost 4 bases, J lost 1 base, and 9 bases lay in between. There are 13 residues in the CDR3. The germline CDR1 and CDR2 sequences are SQVTM and ANQGSEA. For the CDR3, the DNA is TGCAGCGTTGCTGTAGGGGGCACAGATACGCAGTATTTT. Its translation: CSVAVGGTDTQYF.

The V gene is TRBV18, the J gene TRBJ2-2; unclear D gene. Germline V gives CDR1 KGHSH, CDR2 LQKENI. V lost 1 base and J 1 base, leaving 4 bases between the germline ends. CDR3 length equals 14 residues. This CDR3 reads CASSPLGNTGELFF. The CDR3 DNA reads as TGTGCCAGCTCACCACTCGGGAACACCGGGGAGCTGTTTTTT. Looking up the rest from reference TRBV18 and TRBJ2-2 gives the full variable domain: NAGVMQNPRHLVRRRGQEARLRCSPMKGHSHVYWYRQLPEEGLKFMVYLQKENIIDESGMPKERFSAEFPKEGPSILRIQQVVRGDSAAYFCASSPLGNTGELFFGEGSRLTVL.

The chain employs TRBV7-2 and TRBJ1-6; D is unclear. There are 13 residues in the CDR3. CDR1 is SGHTA, CDR2 FQGNSA, per germline. The germline V and J ends were trimmed by 4 bases and 7 bases, with 8 bases remaining between them. CDR3 coding DNA: TGTGCCAGCAGCTGGGAGGCAAATTCACCCCTCCACTTT. This encodes CASSWEANSPLHF. Using reference TRBV7-2 and TRBJ1-6 for the parts outside the CDR3, the full variable domain is GAGVSQSPSNKVTEKGKDVELRCDPISGHTALYWYRQSLGQGLEFLIYFQGNSAPDKSGLPSDRFSAERTGGSVSTLTIQRTQQEDSAVYLCASSWEANSPLHFGNGTRLTVT.

The chain carries TRBV7-3 and TRBJ2-5; D could derive from TRBD1 or TRBD2 (6 bases each). Germline V gene sequence: CDR1 SGHTA, CDR2 FQGTGA. V lost 1 base and J 3 bases, leaving 12 bases between the germline ends. This CDR3 has 15 residues. The CDR3 DNA reads TGTGCCAGCAGCTTAAAGGGGGGATCAGAAGAGACCCAGTACTTC. It codes for CASSLKGGSEETQYF.

V is TRBV5-1 and J is TRBJ2-5; either TRBD1 or TRBD2 may fit D (6 bases each). Germline V gives CDR1 SGHRS, CDR2 YFSETQ. V was shortened by 0 bases and J by 5 bases, with 14 bases between the two germline ends. The CDR3 runs to 15 residues. CDR3 nucleotide sequence: TGCGCCAGCAGCTTGGGATCGGGGGCCGGGGAGACCCAGTACTTC. It translates to CASSLGSGAGETQYF.

The chain's CDR3 is CASSFYYRDYEQYF. CDR3 nucleotides: TGTGCCAGCAGCTTTTACTATCGCGACTACGAGCAGTACTTC. The chain couples TRBV5-6 to TRBJ2-7; D call uncertain. Germline-derived CDR1 and CDR2 are SGHDT and YYEEEE. The CDR3 extends over 14 amino acids. V was cut by 2 bases and J by 3 bases, with 12 bases left in between.

This clone occurred once. The chain recombines TRBV9 with TRBJ1-2; TRBD1 might be the D (5 bases). Germline CDR1 is SGDLS and CDR2 is YYNGEE. V was cut by 4 bases and J by 4 bases, with 14 bases left in between. The CDR3 spans 14 residues. The CDR3 DNA reads TGTGCCAGCAGCCAGCGGGGACGGCCCTATGGCTACACCTTC. It encodes CASSQRGRPYGYTF.

V gene TRBV9 combines with J gene TRBJ1-3; the match to TRBD1 covers 7 bases. CDR3 size: 15 residues. The germline gives CDR1 SGDLS, CDR2 YYNGEE. V was clipped by 0 bases and J by 4 bases; unmatched bases: 4. The CDR3 bases are TGTGCCAGCAGCGTAGCTACAGGGGCCGGAAACACCATATATTTT. It translates to CASSVATGAGNTIYF. Using reference TRBV9 and TRBJ1-3 for the parts outside the CDR3, the full variable domain is DSGVTQTPKHLITATGQRVTLRCSPRSGDLSVYWYQQSLDQGLQFLIQYYNGEERAKGNILERFSAQQFPDLHSELNLSSLELGDSALYFCASSVATGAGNTIYFGEGSWLTVV.

To note about this clone: At one end the junction does not follow the germline gene, possibly because of a read error. CDR3 sequence reads: CASSQDPGPLRGF. Here the CDR3 DNA reads TGCGCCAGCAGCCAAGATCCGGGGCCCCTTCGGGGGTTC. The chain carries TRBV4-1 and TRBJ2-7, with a possible D match to TRBD2 (6 bases). The CDR3 totals 13 residues. CDR1 is MGHRA and CDR2 is YSYEKL in the germline V gene.

The CDR3 region has the DNA TGTGCCAGCAGCTTGGAAAGGGCAACTCCGGGGGAGCAGTTCTTC. Translated, it gives CASSLERATPGEQFF. V is TRBV13 and J is TRBJ2-1; the D gene is possibly TRBD2 (5 bases). Germline assignment: CDR1 PRHDT and CDR2 FYEKMQ (reference sequence). The germline V and J ends were trimmed by 3 bases and 10 bases, with 19 bases remaining between them. The CDR3 runs 15 residues. Full variable domain (rest looked up from reference TRBV13 and TRBJ2-1): AAGVIQSPRHLIKEKRETATLKCYPIPRHDTVYWYQQGPGQDPQFLISFYEKMQSDKGSIPDRFSAQQFSDYHSELNMSSLELGDSALYFCASSLERATPGEQFFGPGTRLTVL.

The chain uses TRBV29-1 and TRBJ2-7; 9 positions agree with TRBD2. CDR1 and CDR2 (germline): SQVTM, ANQGSEA. V trimming: 1 base; J trimming: 4 bases; junction bases outside the gene matches: 11. CDR3 length: 16 amino acids. Here the CDR3 DNA reads TGCAGCGTTGAAGGCCCTCGTAGTAGCGGGGGATACGAGCAGTACTTC. It specifies CSVEGPRSSGGYEQYF.

The chain combines TRBV10-2 with TRBJ2-1; D is perhaps TRBD1 (6 bases). Germline CDR1 and CDR2: WSHSY and SAAADI. The V end lost 6 bases, the J end lost 5 bases, and 17 bases lay between the germline ends. CDR3 length: 15 amino acids. The CDR3 region is CASSAYTGSDNEQFF. DNA for the CDR3: TGCGCCAGCAGCGCATATACAGGGTCCGACAATGAGCAGTTCTTC.

Only one count was recorded for this clone. CDR3 DNA: TGTGCCAGCAGTTACGGTAGTAGTGGAAACACCATATATTTT. The encoded protein is CASSYGSSGNTIYF. The chain links TRBV6-6 to TRBJ1-3; no definite D call. CDR1 is MNHNY, CDR2 SVGAGI, per germline (reference sequence). Trimming removed 2 bases at V and 3 bases at J, with 8 bases between. CDR3 length: 14 amino acids.

CDR3 residues: CASSLGEQARNTEAFF. The CDR3 DNA reads TGTGCCAGCAGCTTAGGGGAACAGGCGAGGAACACTGAAGCTTTCTTT. V usage is TRBV7-9 and J usage is TRBJ1-1; perhaps TRBD1 as D (5 bases). Looked up from germline, CDR1 is SEHNR and CDR2 is FQNEAQ (reference sequence). This CDR3 contains 16 residues. Trimming pared 1 base from V and 1 base from J, leaving 13 bases between.

V is TRBV14 and J is TRBJ2-7; D is unresolved. Trimming removed 4 bases from V and 11 bases from J, with 9 bases in between. This CDR3 comprises 10 residues. Germline CDR1 and CDR2: SGHDN and FVKESK. CDR3 bases: TGTGCCAGCAGCCGGCTGAGGAAGTACTTC. Protein sequence: CASSRLRKYF.

This clone has more than one count but fewer than ten. This sequence joins TRBV29-1 and TRBJ1-2; tentatively, D is TRBD1 (6 bases). The CDR3 length is 13 residues. Germline CDR1 and CDR2: SQVTM and ANQGSEA. The V gene lost 1 base and the J gene lost 5 bases, with 11 bases spanning the gap. CDR3 sequence: CSVEVGGGYGYTF. The CDR3, as DNA: TGCAGCGTTGAAGTAGGGGGGGGTTATGGCTACACCTTC.

This rearrangement joins TRBV18 to TRBJ2-5, with 13 nucleotides matching TRBD2. With 4 bases clipped from V and 2 bases from J, the junction kept 4 bases outside the gene matches. There are 16 residues in the CDR3. Germline V gene lookup returns CDR1 KGHSH and CDR2 LQKENI. The CDR3 nucleotides read TGTGCCAGCTCACGGGGACTAGCGGGAAGGCAAGAGACCCAGTACTTC. This gives the protein CASSRGLAGRQETQYF.

J is TRBJ2-3 and V is TRBV10-3, with 8 bases that match TRBD2. The CDR3 sequence is 15 residues long. Germline trimming cut 11 bases from V and 3 bases from J; bases unmatched to any gene: 13. CDR1 ENHRY and CDR2 SYGVKD come from the germline V gene. The CDR3 DNA reads as TGTGCCGTCTCTACAAGCGGGAGTAGGACAGATACGCAGTATTTT. The encoded protein is CAVSTSGSRTDTQYF.

The chain is built from TRBV6-1 and TRBJ1-1; TRBD1 matches at 7 bases. Looked up from germline, CDR1 is MNHNS and CDR2 is SASEGT. CDR3 length equals 14 residues. V lost 6 bases to trimming and J lost 1 base; unmatched junction nucleotides: 5. In DNA, the CDR3 is TGTGCCAGCAGGGGGGGACAGTGGAACACTGAAGCTTTCTTT. Its protein is CASRGGQWNTEAFF.

The chain recombines TRBV29-1 with TRBJ2-3; D call uncertain. Germline CDR1 and CDR2: SQVTM and ANQGSEA. The CDR3 consists of 15 residues. Trimming removed 2 bases at V and 2 bases at J, with 14 bases between. This CDR3 is CSVETDLRTTDTQYF. CDR3 sequence (DNA): TGCAGCGTTGAAACCGACCTTCGCACCACAGATACGCAGTATTTT.

This sequence joins TRBV9 and TRBJ1-3, with D uncertain. Trimming took off 3 bases at V and 0 bases at J, with 10 bases between the two ends. CDR3 length: 15 amino acids. Germline CDR1 is SGDLS and CDR2 is YYNGEE. CDR3 bases: TGTGCCAGCAGCGCCCTGGGCAGCTCTGGAAACACCATATATTTT. The encoded protein is CASSALGSSGNTIYF. The full variable domain, with the rest looked up from reference TRBV9 and TRBJ1-3, is DSGVTQTPKHLITATGQRVTLRCSPRSGDLSVYWYQQSLDQGLQFLIQYYNGEERAKGNILERFSAQQFPDLHSELNLSSLELGDSALYFCASSALGSSGNTIYFGEGSWLTVV.

The sample holds one count of this clone. The V and J genes are TRBV4-2 and TRBJ2-1, with TRBD2 matching 9 bases. V shed 1 base and J 9 bases; nucleotides not matched to a gene: 10. CDR1 LGHNA and CDR2 YNFKEQ come from the germline V gene. The length of the CDR3 is 16 residues. CDR3 in DNA: TGTGCCAGCAGCCAAGTGGGTAGCGGGAGTCCCGTTGAGCAGTTCTTC. This gives the protein CASSQVGSGSPVEQFF.

The chain uses TRBV5-5 and TRBJ1-2, with D possibly being TRBD1 (5 bases). V gave up 4 bases and J gave up 4 bases, with 17 bases separating them. CDR3 length: 15 amino acids. CDR1 and CDR2 from the germline V gene are SGHKS and YYEKEE (reference sequence). The CDR3 loop reads CASSGAPRGGYGYTF. CDR3 sequence (DNA): TGTGCCAGCAGCGGGGCCCCCAGAGGCGGCTATGGCTACACCTTC. The complete variable domain, with remaining parts taken from reference TRBV5-5 and TRBJ1-2, reads DAGVTQSPTHLIKTRGQQVTLRCSPISGHKSVSWYQQVLGQGPQFIFQYYEKEERGRGNFPDRFSARQFPNYSSELNVNALLLGDSALYLCASSGAPRGGYGYTFGSGTRLTVV.

The chain carries TRBV7-2 and TRBJ2-7, with TRBD2 identical over 8 bases. The CDR3 length is 15 residues. Germline V gives CDR1 SGHTA, CDR2 FQGNSA. Unmatched junction bases numbered 5, after V lost 1 base and J lost 3 bases. CDR3 coding DNA: TGTGCCAGCAGCTTAGGGGGGACTAGGAACTACGAGCAGTACTTC. Its translation: CASSLGGTRNYEQYF. The variable domain in full, completed from reference TRBV7-2 and TRBJ2-7, reads GAGVSQSPSNKVTEKGKDVELRCDPISGHTALYWYRQSLGQGLEFLIYFQGNSAPDKSGLPSDRFSAERTGGSVSTLTIQRTQQEDSAVYLCASSLGGTRNYEQYFGPGTRLTVT.

The V and J genes are TRBV15 and TRBJ1-1; no reliable D call. The CDR3 consists of 12 residues. The germline gives CDR1 LNHNV, CDR2 YYDKDF (reference sequence). Trimming took off 9 bases at V and 0 bases at J, with 8 bases between the two ends. The CDR3, as DNA: TGTGCCACGGCCCAAATGAACACTGAAGCTTTCTTT. Protein sequence: CATAQMNTEAFF. Full variable domain (rest looked up from reference TRBV15 and TRBJ1-1): DAMVIQNPRYQVTQFGKPVTLSCSQTLNHNVMYWYQQKSSQAPKLLFHYYDKDFNNEADTPDNFQSRRPNTSFCFLDIRSPGLGDTAMYLCATAQMNTEAFFGQGTRLTVV.